The 19 T cell receptor beta chains below all came from one sample that was sequenced in a study of T cell responses to AZD1222 COVID-19 vaccine. Clones were read by immunoSEQ multiplex PCR, and TCRdb kept only the in-frame ones, dropping some. The data contain around 110,000 clones, 87% of them seen just once; the ten biggest clones take up 7.5% to 8%. Material: peripheral blood, obtained on day 0 of AZD1222 vaccination. The receptors were gathered from an adult in good health.

The chain employs TRBV12-3 or TRBV12-4 and TRBJ1-6, with 7 positions matching TRBD1. There are 13 residues in the CDR3. After removal of 7 bases from V and 7 bases from J, the junction contained 4 bases not matched to a gene. In DNA, the CDR3 is TGTGCCAGCACCGGGACAGTAAATTCACCCCTCCACTTT. This encodes CASTGTVNSPLHF.

The table lists this clone with a count of one. The genes are TRBV28 and TRBJ2-3; D not certain. The CDR3 loop spans 11 amino acids. Trimming left V 5 bases short and J 6 bases short, with 6 bases between. CDR1 is MDHEN and CDR2 is SYDVKM in the germline V gene. CDR3 residues: CASSAFDTQYF. DNA of the CDR3: TGTGCCAGCAGTGCGTTCGATACGCAGTATTTT.

CDR3 DNA: TGCGCCAGCAGCTTGGACAGGGTAGGGAAACTGTTTTTT. It yields the protein CASSLDRVGKLFF. The rearrangement links TRBV5-1 to TRBJ1-4, with D perhaps matching TRBD1 (6 bases). The V end was cut by 0 bases, the J end by 11 bases, with 11 bases between. This CDR3 spans 13 amino acids. The germline V gene has CDR1 SGHRS and CDR2 YFSETQ.

The CDR3 DNA sequence: TGTGCCACCAGCAGAGAACAGGGCTACGAGCAGTACTTC. It translates to CATSREQGYEQYF. V is TRBV15 and J is TRBJ2-7; TRBD1 is a possible D gene (6 bases). The CDR3 is 13 amino acids. Germline V lookup: CDR1 LNHNV, CDR2 YYDKDF (reference sequence). V lost 0 bases and J 3 bases, leaving 6 bases between the germline ends.

This chain connects TRBV7-9 to TRBJ2-1, with TRBD2 identical over 11 bases. The V segment lost 5 bases and the J segment 7 bases; nucleotides outside the gene matches: 7. Germline V gene lookup returns CDR1 SEHNR and CDR2 FQNEAQ (reference sequence). This CDR3 contains 15 residues. The CDR3 DNA reads as TGTGCCAGCAGCCAGGGACTAGCGGAGGATAATGAGCAGTTCTTC. Its translation is CASSQGLAEDNEQFF.

This chain links TRBV2 with TRBJ1-2; tentative D call: TRBD1 (5 bases). The CDR3 is 12 residues long. Germline V gene sequence: CDR1 SNHLY, CDR2 FYNNEI. Deletions cut 3 bases from V and 8 bases from J, with 10 bases between. CDR3 coding DNA: TGTGCCAGCAGTGACAGCAGGGAGGGCTACACCTTC. Amino acids: CASSDSREGYTF. Full variable domain (remainder filled in from reference TRBV2 and TRBJ1-2): EPEVTQTPSHQVTQMGQEVILRCVPISNHLYFYWYRQILGQKVEFLVSFYNNEISEKSEIFDDQFSVERPDGSNFTLKIRSTKLEDSAMYFCASSDSREGYTFGSGTRLTVV.

This clone turned up a few times. The chain employs TRBV28 and TRBJ1-2; 9 bases are a match to TRBD1. Germline V gene sequence: CDR1 MDHEN, CDR2 SYDVKM. V was pared by 4 bases and J by 4 bases, with 4 bases of the junction left unmatched. There are 14 residues in the CDR3. The CDR3 spells CASSYGTGTYGYTF. DNA of the CDR3: TGTGCCAGCAGTTACGGGACAGGGACCTATGGCTACACCTTC.

The chain links TRBV7-9 to TRBJ1-2; D may be TRBD1 (5 bases). The CDR3 totals 12 residues. CDR1 is SEHNR, CDR2 FQNEAQ, per germline (reference sequence). V was pared by 4 bases and J by 6 bases, with 9 bases between. The CDR3 loop reads CASSWGNDGYTF. Written as DNA, the CDR3 is TGTGCCAGCAGCTGGGGGAACGATGGCTACACCTTC.

The CDR3 sequence is CAWSVTGNIQYF. The CDR3 DNA follows: TGTGCCTGGAGTGTAACCGGAAACATTCAGTACTTC. J is TRBJ2-4 and V is TRBV30; no firm D call. Trimming removed 0 bases from V and 6 bases from J, with 6 bases in between. This CDR3 is 12 amino acids long. Germline V gene data show CDR1 as GTSNPN and CDR2 as SVGIG (reference sequence). The full variable domain, in which reference TRBV30 and TRBJ2-4 provide the parts outside the CDR3, is SQTIHQWPATLVQPVGSPLSLECTVEGTSNPNLYWYRQAAGRGLQLLFYSVGIGQISSEVPQNLSASRPQDRQFILSSKKLLLSDSGFYLCAWSVTGNIQYFGAGTRLSVL.

The V and J genes are TRBV20-1 and TRBJ1-1; maybe TRBD1 (6 bases). The CDR3 runs to 11 residues. Germline CDR1 and CDR2: DFQATT and SNEGSKA (reference sequence). In DNA form, the CDR3 reads TGCAGCTCCCTCGGGGGGCTTGAAGCTTTCTTT. Translation: CSSLGGLEAFF.

CDR3 bases: TGTGCCAGCAGTGAAGAATTGGGGGAGTTTACCTCCTATGGCTACACCTTC. It is translated as CASSEELGEFTSYGYTF. The chain recombines TRBV6-1 with TRBJ1-2; weak D call: TRBD1 (5 bases). V was clipped by 1 base and J by 4 bases, with 19 bases between them. Germline loops: CDR1 MNHNS, CDR2 SASEGT. This CDR3 region has 17 residues.

This clone was seen only once. V and J are TRBV9 and TRBJ2-2; perhaps TRBD2 as D (6 bases). V dropped 4 bases and J dropped 5 bases, with 12 bases sitting between them. The CDR3 extends over 14 amino acids. Looked up from germline, CDR1 is SGDLS and CDR2 is YYNGEE. The CDR3 DNA is TGTGCCAGCAGCTGGGGGGTGGGAACCGGGGAGCTGTTTTTT. Translating gives CASSWGVGTGELFF.

The chain recombines TRBV14 with TRBJ1-1, with D perhaps matching TRBD1 (5 bases). Germline V CDR1 and CDR2: SGHDN, FVKESK. The V gene lost 1 base and the J gene lost 1 base, with 7 bases spanning the gap. This CDR3 has 14 amino acids. CDR3 sequence reads: CASSQGGRNTEAFF. As DNA, the CDR3 is TGTGCCAGCAGCCAAGGGGGCAGGAACACTGAAGCTTTCTTT.

V usage is TRBV7-3 and J usage is TRBJ1-6; D remains unclear. Germline-derived CDR1 and CDR2 are SGHTA and FQGTGA. Trimming left V 3 bases short and J 10 bases short, with 19 bases between. The length of the CDR3 is 16 residues. CDR3 in DNA: TGTGCCAGCAGCTTGACCGGCGTCCTAGGTTACTCACCCCTCCACTTT. It translates to CASSLTGVLGYSPLHF. The whole variable domain, remainder taken from reference TRBV7-3 and TRBJ1-6, is GAGVSQTPSNKVTEKGKYVELRCDPISGHTALYWYRQSLGQGPEFLIYFQGTGAADDSGLPNDRFFAVRPEGSVSTLKIQRTERGDSAVYLCASSLTGVLGYSPLHFGNGTRLTVT.

This clone has a handful of counts. The chain combines TRBV6-5 with TRBJ2-2; no definite D call. V was pared by 7 bases and J by 7 bases, with 7 bases between. This CDR3 has 11 residues. The V gene's germline CDR1 is MNHEY and CDR2 SVGAGI. In DNA form, the CDR3 reads TGTGCCAGCAAAACGGGCGGGGAGCTGTTTTTT. It codes for CASKTGGELFF.

This chain joins TRBV11-2 and TRBJ2-7; TRBD1 aligns across 8 bases. The CDR3 totals 13 residues. Trimming took 3 bases from V and 6 from J; bases not matched to a gene: 4. From germline, CDR1 is SGHAT and CDR2 FQNNGV. For the CDR3, the DNA is TGTGCCAGCAGCTTCCCAGGGGGCCTCGAGCAGTACTTC. Encoded protein: CASSFPGGLEQYF.

This clone was counted a single time. The genes are TRBV5-1 and TRBJ1-4, with 9 bases matching TRBD1. Trimming at V came to 2 bases and at J to 7 bases, leaving 15 bases not matched to a gene. The CDR3 totals 18 residues. Germline CDR1 and CDR2: SGHRS and YFSETQ. CDR3 in amino acids: CASSFDRGNRFAIEKLFF. The CDR3 DNA reads as TGCGCCAGCAGCTTTGACAGGGGGAATAGGTTTGCGATTGAAAAACTGTTTTTT.

The chain carries TRBV28 and TRBJ1-6, with 9 bases lining up with TRBD1. The junction had 0 bases not matched to a gene; V was cut back by 5 bases and J by 7 bases. Germline-derived CDR1 and CDR2 are MDHEN and SYDVKM. The CDR3 sequence is 13 residues long. The CDR3 DNA reads as TGTGCCAGCAGTGGGACAGGGAATTCACCCCTCCACTTT. Translating gives CASSGTGNSPLHF.

The chain combines TRBV5-1 with TRBJ2-2, with 8 positions matching TRBD2. V lost 0 bases, J lost 6 bases, and 7 bases stayed unmatched. CDR3 length: 16 residues. The germline V gene encodes CDR1 SGHRS and CDR2 YFSETQ. The CDR3 sequence is CASSLAAASGSGELFF. The CDR3 DNA sequence: TGCGCCAGCAGCTTGGCCGCAGCTAGCGGGTCCGGGGAGCTGTTTTTT.